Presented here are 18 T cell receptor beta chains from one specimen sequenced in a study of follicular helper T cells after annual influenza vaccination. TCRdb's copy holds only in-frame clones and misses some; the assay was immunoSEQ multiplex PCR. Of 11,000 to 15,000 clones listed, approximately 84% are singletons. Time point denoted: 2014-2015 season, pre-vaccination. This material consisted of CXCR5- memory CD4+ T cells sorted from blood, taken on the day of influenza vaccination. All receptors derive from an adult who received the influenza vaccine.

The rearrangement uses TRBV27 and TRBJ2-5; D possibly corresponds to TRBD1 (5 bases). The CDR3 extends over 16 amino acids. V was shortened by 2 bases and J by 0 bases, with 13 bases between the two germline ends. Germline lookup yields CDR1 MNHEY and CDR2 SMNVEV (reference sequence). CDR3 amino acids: CASSLRPPGNQETQYF. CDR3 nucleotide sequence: TGTGCCAGCAGTTTACGTCCCCCAGGGAACCAAGAGACCCAGTACTTC.

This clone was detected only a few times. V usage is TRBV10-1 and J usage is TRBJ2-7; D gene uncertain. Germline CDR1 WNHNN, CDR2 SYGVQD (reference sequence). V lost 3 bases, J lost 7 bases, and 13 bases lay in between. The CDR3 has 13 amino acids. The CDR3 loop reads CASSENRDREQYF. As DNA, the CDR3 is TGCGCCAGCAGTGAAAATCGAGACCGTGAGCAGTACTTC.

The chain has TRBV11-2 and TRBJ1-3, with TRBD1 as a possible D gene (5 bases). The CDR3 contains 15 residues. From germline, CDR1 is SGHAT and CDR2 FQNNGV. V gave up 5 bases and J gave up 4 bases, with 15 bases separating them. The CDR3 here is CASSLGQTGGNTIYF. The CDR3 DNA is TGTGCCAGCAGCCTGGGGCAGACGGGAGGAAACACCATATATTTT.

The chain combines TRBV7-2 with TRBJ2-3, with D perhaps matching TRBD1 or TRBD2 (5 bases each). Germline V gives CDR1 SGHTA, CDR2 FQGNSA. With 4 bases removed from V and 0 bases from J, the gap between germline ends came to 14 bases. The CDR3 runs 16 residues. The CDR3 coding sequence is TGTGCCAGCAGCTCTTTCCCCCGGGGCAGCACAGATACGCAGTATTTT. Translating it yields CASSSFPRGSTDTQYF.

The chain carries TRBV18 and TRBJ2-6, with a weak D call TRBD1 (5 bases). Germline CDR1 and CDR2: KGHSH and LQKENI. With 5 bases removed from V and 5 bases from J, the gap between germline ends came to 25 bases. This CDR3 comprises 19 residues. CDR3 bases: TGTGCCAGCTCAACTGCCCAGGACATTTTACAAAGTCGGGCCAACGTCCTGACTTTC. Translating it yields CASSTAQDILQSRANVLTF.

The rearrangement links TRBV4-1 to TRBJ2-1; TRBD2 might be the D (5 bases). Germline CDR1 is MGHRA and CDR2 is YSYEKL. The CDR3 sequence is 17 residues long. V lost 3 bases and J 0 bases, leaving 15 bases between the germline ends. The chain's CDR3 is CASSQAGLESSYNEQFF. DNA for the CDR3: TGCGCCAGCAGCCAGGCAGGACTGGAAAGCTCCTACAATGAGCAGTTCTTC.

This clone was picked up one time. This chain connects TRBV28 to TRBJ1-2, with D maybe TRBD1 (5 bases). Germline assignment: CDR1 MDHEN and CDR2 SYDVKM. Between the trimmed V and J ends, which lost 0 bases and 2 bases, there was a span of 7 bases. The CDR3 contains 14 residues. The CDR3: CASSLWQGNYGYTF. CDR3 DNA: TGTGCCAGCAGTTTATGGCAGGGAAACTATGGCTACACCTTC.

For the CDR3, the DNA is TGTGCCAGCAGCAAACTCGTGGTAGCAGTTAACAATGAGCAGTTCTTC. Protein: CASSKLVVAVNNEQFF. The chain has TRBV21-1 and TRBJ2-1; TRBD2, the table's D call, was not compared with the DNA. TRBV21-1 is a listed pseudogene. The CDR3 length is 16 residues.

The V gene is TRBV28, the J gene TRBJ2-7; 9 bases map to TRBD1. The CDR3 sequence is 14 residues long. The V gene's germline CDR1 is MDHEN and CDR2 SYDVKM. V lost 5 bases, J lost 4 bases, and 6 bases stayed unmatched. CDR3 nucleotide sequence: TGTGCCAGCAGTCCACCGGACAGGGGATACGAGCAGTACTTC. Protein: CASSPPDRGYEQYF.

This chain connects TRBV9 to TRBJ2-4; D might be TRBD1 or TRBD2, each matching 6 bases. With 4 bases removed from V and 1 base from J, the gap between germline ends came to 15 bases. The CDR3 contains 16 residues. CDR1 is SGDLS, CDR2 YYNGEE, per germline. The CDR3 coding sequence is TGTGCCAGCAGCCCGGTGGGGGGCGCCGCCAAAAACATTCAGTACTTC. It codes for CASSPVGGAAKNIQYF.

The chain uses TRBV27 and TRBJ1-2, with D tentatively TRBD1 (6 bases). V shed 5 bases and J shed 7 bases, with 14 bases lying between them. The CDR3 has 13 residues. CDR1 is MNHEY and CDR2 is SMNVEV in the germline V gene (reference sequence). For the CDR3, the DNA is TGTGCCAGCAGTCCTTCGGACAGACCTGGCTACACCTTC. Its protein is CASSPSDRPGYTF.

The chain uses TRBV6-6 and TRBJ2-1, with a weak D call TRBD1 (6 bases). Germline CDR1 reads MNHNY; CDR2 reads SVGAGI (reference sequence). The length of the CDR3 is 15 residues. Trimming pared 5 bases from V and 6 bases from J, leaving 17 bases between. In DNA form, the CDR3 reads TGTGCCAGCAGTATGACAGGATCGGTTTTCAATGAGCAGTTCTTC. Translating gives CASSMTGSVFNEQFF.

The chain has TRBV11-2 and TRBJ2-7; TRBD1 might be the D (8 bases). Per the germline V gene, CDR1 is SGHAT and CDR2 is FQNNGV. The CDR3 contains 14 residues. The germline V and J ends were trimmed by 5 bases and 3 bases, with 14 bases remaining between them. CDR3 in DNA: TGTGCCAGCAGCCTACAGGGGGGGAGCTACGAGCAGTACTTC. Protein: CASSLQGGSYEQYF.

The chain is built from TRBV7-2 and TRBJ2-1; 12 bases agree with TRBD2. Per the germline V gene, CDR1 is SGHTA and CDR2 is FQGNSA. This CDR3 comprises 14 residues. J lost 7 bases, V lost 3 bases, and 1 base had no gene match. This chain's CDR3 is CASSFTSGGNEQFF. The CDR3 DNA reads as TGTGCCAGCAGCTTTACTAGCGGGGGGAATGAGCAGTTCTTC.

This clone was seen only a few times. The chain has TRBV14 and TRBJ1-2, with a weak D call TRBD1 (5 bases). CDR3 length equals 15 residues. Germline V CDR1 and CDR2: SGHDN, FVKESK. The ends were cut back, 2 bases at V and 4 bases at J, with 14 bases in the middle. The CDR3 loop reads CASSQIKGPLYGYTF. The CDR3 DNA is TGTGCCAGCAGCCAAATAAAGGGACCGCTCTATGGCTACACCTTC.

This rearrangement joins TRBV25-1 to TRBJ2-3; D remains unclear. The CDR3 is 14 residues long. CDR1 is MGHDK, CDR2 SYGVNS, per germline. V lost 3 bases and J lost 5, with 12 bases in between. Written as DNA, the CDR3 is TGTGCCAGCAGTGACCCCCGCACGGGAGATACGCAGTATTTT. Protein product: CASSDPRTGDTQYF.

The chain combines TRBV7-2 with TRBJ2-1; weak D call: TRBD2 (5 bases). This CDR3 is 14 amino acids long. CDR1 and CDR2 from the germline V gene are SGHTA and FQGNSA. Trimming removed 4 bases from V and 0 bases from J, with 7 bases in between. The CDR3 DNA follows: TGTGCCAGCAGCTGGAGGAGCTCCTACAATGAGCAGTTCTTC. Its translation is CASSWRSSYNEQFF. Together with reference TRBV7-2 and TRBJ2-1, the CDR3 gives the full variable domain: GAGVSQSPSNKVTEKGKDVELRCDPISGHTALYWYRQSLGQGLEFLIYFQGNSAPDKSGLPSDRFSAERTGGSVSTLTIQRTQQEDSAVYLCASSWRSSYNEQFFGPGTRLTVL.

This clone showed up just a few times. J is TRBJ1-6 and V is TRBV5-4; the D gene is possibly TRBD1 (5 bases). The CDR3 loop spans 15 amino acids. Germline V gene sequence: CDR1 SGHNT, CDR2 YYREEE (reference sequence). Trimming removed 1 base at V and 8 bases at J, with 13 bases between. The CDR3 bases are TGTGCCAGCAGCTTGAATAGGGGAGGGGATTCACCCCTCCACTTT. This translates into CASSLNRGGDSPLHF. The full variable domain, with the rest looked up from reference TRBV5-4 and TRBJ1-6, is ETGVTQSPTHLIKTRGQQVTLRCSSQSGHNTVSWYQQALGQGPQFIFQYYREEENGRGNFPPRFSGLQFPNYSSELNVNALELDDSALYLCASSLNRGGDSPLHFGNGTRLTVT.